The 2 T cell receptor beta chains below were found in one sample sequenced in a study of shared clonotypes between healthy human individuals. The method was immunoSEQ multiplex PCR; TCRdb's version includes in-frame clones alone and lacks a portion of them. The sample lists approximately 110,000 clones; around 71% were seen once. Sequenced input: memory CD8+ T cells sorted from blood. Regarding subset: CD45RO+ cells pooled with CCR7-negative TemRA cells. The receptors stem from a woman aged 30 to 39 in good health.

The chain has TRBV21-1 and TRBJ2-5. The DNA matches TRBJ2-7 better at its end, which makes the J call doubtful. TRBV21-1 is marked as a pseudogene. The CDR3 length is 16 residues. The CDR3 DNA sequence: TGTGCCAGCAGCAAACTTAACCGGATGAGCACCTACGAGCAGTACTTC. This gives the protein CASSKLNRMSTYEQYF.

This clone was seen just once. V usage is TRBV30 and J usage is TRBJ2-3; D tentatively fits TRBD1 or TRBD2 (7 bases each). Germline lookup yields CDR1 GTSNPN and CDR2 SVGIG (reference sequence). CDR3 size: 13 residues. V was cut by 8 bases and J by 2 bases, with 14 bases left in between. CDR3 bases: TGTGCCCAGGGGGGGGGAGCCACAGATACGCAGTATTTT. Translating gives CAQGGGATDTQYF.